This T cell receptor beta chain is from a study of beta chain features in type 1 diabetes. Of note for this clone: One end of the junction fails to match germline, which may point to a read error.

The CDR3 contains 14 residues. Per germline, CDR1 LNHDA and CDR2 SQIVND (reference sequence). Since all of the isolated RNA was reverse transcribed, expressed TCRB transcripts were what got sequenced. Profiling relied on immunoSEQ multiplex PCR, and the TCRdb table lists in-frame clones only, not all of them. Seen here are under 450,000 clones, about 15% observed once, and the top ten hold 0.03% to 0.04%. What was sequenced was naive CD4+ T cells from blood. The clonotype originates from a man younger than 40 in good health. The chain combines TRBV19 with TRBJ1-5; TRBD1 matches at 7 bases. The CDR3 is CASRTGTPNQAQHF. As DNA, the CDR3 is TGTGCCAGCAGGACAGGCACCCCCAATCAGGCCCAGCATTTT.